The 8 T cell receptor beta chains presented below share a single source sample, sequenced in a study of T cell responses to AZD1222 COVID-19 vaccine. Repertoires were generated with immunoSEQ multiplex PCR, while TCRdb's copy carries only in-frame clones and drops some. The data show about 140,000 clones, with nearly 95% seen just once and roughly 3.6% held by the top ten. The input for sequencing was peripheral blood, taken 28 days after the second AZD1222 dose. Receptors were obtained from an adult who received the AZD1222 COVID-19 vaccine.

The CDR3 loop is CASSARMGREGNTIYF. The DNA for the CDR3 is TGTGCCAGCAGCGCGAGGATGGGGCGAGAGGGAAACACCATATATTTT. V usage is TRBV9 and J usage is TRBJ1-3; D may be TRBD1 (5 bases). The CDR3 has 16 residues. CDR1 is SGDLS and CDR2 is YYNGEE in the germline V gene. The ends were cut back, 3 bases at V and 4 bases at J, with 17 bases in the middle.

The chain links TRBV6-1 to TRBJ2-1, with D maybe TRBD1 (5 bases). Trimming removed 1 base at V and 1 base at J, with 8 bases between. Germline CDR1 and CDR2: MNHNS and SASEGT. The CDR3 consists of 15 residues. This CDR3 is CASSEEGASYNEQFF. The CDR3 DNA reads as TGTGCCAGCAGTGAAGAAGGGGCATCCTACAATGAGCAGTTCTTC.

The chain has TRBV2 and TRBJ1-5, with a tentative D call TRBD1 (6 bases). Germline V gives CDR1 SNHLY, CDR2 FYNNEI. With 4 bases removed from V and 5 bases from J, the gap between germline ends came to 12 bases. CDR3 length: 14 amino acids. CDR3 sequence reads: CASSVAGGYQPQHF. Written as DNA, the CDR3 is TGTGCCAGCAGTGTCGCGGGGGGCTATCAGCCCCAGCATTTT.

V gene TRBV19 combines with J gene TRBJ1-4; 8 nucleotides agree with TRBD1. The V gene's germline CDR1 is LNHDA and CDR2 SQIVND (reference sequence). V was clipped by 3 bases and J by 4 bases; unmatched bases: 4. The CDR3 runs to 15 residues. Here the CDR3 reads CASSMTGEDNEKLFF. The CDR3 DNA is TGTGCCAGTAGTATGACAGGGGAAGATAATGAAAAACTGTTTTTT.

This rearrangement joins TRBV19 to TRBJ1-2; D gene unclear. This CDR3 spans 13 amino acids. Looked up from germline, CDR1 is LNHDA and CDR2 is SQIVND (reference sequence). V was clipped by 3 bases and J by 8 bases, with 13 bases between them. This CDR3 is CASSIGVGSGYTF. The DNA of the CDR3 is TGTGCCAGTAGTATCGGAGTTGGGAGCGGCTACACCTTC.

The J gene is TRBJ1-4, the V gene TRBV5-6, with D perhaps TRBD1 (5 bases). The CDR3 consists of 13 residues. V lost 6 bases and J lost 9, with 15 bases in between. Germline V gives CDR1 SGHDT, CDR2 YYEEEE. Here the CDR3 reads CASTLRGQKKLFF. The CDR3 region has the DNA TGTGCCAGCACCCTAAGGGGTCAGAAAAAACTGTTTTTT. The whole variable domain, remainder taken from reference TRBV5-6 and TRBJ1-4, is DAGVTQSPTHLIKTRGQQVTLRCSPKSGHDTVSWYQQALGQGPQFIFQYYEEEERQRGNFPDRFSGHQFPNYSSELNVNALLLGDSALYLCASTLRGQKKLFFGSGTQLSVL.

This clone was detected only once. The rearrangement uses TRBV6-6 and TRBJ1-1; no firm D call. Germline CDR1 is MNHNY and CDR2 is SVGAGI (reference sequence). V gave up 8 bases and J gave up 0 bases, with 13 bases separating them. The CDR3 extends over 14 amino acids. In nucleotides, the CDR3 is TGTGCCAGCCGTCTCTCGGACTTGAACACTGAAGCTTTCTTT. Its translation: CASRLSDLNTEAFF.

The V gene is TRBV7-9, the J gene TRBJ2-3; 7 bases map to TRBD2. The CDR3 loop spans 11 amino acids. After removal of 5 bases from V and 12 bases from J, the junction contained 5 bases not matched to a gene. Germline V gene lookup returns CDR1 SEHNR and CDR2 FQNEAQ (reference sequence). CDR3 nucleotides: TGTGCCAGCAGCCCACTAGCGTCACAGTATTTT. Amino acid sequence: CASSPLASQYF.